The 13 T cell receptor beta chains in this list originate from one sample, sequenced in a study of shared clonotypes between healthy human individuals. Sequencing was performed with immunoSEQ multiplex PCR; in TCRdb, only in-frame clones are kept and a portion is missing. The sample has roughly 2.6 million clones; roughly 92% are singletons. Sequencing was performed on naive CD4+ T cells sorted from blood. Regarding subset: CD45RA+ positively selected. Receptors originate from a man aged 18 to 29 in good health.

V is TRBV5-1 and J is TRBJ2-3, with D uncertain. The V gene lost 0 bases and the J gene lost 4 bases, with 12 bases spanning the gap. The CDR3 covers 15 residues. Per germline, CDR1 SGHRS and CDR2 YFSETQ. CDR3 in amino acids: CASSLEYKPPDTQYF. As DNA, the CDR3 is TGCGCCAGCAGCTTGGAATATAAGCCCCCAGATACGCAGTATTTT.

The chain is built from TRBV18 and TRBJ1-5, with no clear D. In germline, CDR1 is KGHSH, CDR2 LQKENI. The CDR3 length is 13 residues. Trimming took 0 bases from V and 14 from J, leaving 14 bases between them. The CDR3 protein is CASSPPTDDVKHF. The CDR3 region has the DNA TGTGCCAGCTCACCACCGACTGACGACGTGAAGCATTTT.

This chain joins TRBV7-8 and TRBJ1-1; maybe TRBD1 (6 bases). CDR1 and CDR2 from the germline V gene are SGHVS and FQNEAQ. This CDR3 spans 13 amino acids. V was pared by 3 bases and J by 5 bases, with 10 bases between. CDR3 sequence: CASSFPTGTEAFF. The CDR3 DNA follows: TGTGCCAGCAGCTTCCCGACAGGTACTGAAGCTTTCTTT.

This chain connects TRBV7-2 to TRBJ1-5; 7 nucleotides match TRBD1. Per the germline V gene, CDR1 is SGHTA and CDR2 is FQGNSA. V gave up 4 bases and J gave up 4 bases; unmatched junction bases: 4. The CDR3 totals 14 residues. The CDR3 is CASSWDSPNQPQHF. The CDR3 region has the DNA TGTGCCAGCAGCTGGGACAGCCCGAATCAGCCCCAGCATTTT.

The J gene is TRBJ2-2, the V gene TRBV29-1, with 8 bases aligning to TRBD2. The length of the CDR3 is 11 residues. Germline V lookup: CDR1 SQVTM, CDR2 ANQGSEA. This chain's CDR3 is CRAGGPGELFF. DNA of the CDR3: TGCAGGGCGGGGGGCCCCGGGGAGCTGTTTTTT.

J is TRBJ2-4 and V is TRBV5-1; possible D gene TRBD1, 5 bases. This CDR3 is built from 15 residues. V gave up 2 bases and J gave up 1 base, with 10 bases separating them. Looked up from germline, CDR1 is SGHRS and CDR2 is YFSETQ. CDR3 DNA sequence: TGCGCCAGCAGCTTCTCGGCAGGGGCCAAAAACATTCAGTACTTC. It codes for CASSFSAGAKNIQYF.

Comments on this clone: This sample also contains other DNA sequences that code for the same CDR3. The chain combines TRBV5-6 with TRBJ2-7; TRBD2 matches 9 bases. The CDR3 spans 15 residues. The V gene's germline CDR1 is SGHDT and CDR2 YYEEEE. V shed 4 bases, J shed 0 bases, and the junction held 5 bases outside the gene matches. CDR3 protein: CASSPLAGSSYEQYF. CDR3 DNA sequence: TGTGCCAGCAGCCCTCTAGCGGGGTCCTCCTACGAGCAGTACTTC.

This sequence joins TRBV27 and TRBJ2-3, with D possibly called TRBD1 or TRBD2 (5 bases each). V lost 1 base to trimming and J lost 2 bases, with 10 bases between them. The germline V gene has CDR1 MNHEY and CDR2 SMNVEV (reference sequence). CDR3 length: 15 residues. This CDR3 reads CASSLWGRVTDTQYF. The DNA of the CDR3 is TGTGCCAGCAGTTTATGGGGGAGAGTCACAGATACGCAGTATTTT.

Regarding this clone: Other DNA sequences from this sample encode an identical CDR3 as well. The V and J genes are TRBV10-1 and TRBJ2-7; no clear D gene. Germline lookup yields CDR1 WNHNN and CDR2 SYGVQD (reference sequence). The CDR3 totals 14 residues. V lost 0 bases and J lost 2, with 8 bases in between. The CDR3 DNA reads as TGCGCCAGCAGTGAGTCCGGTTCCCCCTACGAGCAGTACTTC. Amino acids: CASSESGSPYEQYF.

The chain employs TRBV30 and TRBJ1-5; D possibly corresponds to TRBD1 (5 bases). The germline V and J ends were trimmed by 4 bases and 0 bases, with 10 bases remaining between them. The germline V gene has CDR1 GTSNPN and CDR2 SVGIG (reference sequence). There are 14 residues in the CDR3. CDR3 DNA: TGTGCCTGGAAAGGCAGGGTTAGCAATCAGCCCCAGCATTTT. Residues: CAWKGRVSNQPQHF. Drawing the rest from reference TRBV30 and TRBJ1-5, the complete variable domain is SQTIHQWPATLVQPVGSPLSLECTVEGTSNPNLYWYRQAAGRGLQLLFYSVGIGQISSEVPQNLSASRPQDRQFILSSKKLLLSDSGFYLCAWKGRVSNQPQHFGDGTRLSIL.

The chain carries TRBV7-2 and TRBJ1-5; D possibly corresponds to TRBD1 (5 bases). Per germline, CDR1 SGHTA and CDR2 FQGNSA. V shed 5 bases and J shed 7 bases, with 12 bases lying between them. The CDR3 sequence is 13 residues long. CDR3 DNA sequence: TGTGCCAGCAGCACCGTGGGGGGGCAGCCCCAGCATTTT. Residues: CASSTVGGQPQHF.

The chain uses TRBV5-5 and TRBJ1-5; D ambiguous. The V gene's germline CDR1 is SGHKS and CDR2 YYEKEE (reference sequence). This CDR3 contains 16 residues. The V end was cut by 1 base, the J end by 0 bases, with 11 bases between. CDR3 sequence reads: CASSLIPSGSNQPQHF. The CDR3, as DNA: TGTGCCAGCAGCTTGATACCCAGCGGTAGCAATCAGCCCCAGCATTTT.

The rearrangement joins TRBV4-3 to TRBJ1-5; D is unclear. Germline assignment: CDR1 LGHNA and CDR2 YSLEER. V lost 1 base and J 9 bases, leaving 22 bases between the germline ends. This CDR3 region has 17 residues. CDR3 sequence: CASSQGAESWLDVPQHF. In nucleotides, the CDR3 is TGCGCCAGCAGCCAAGGGGCGGAGTCGTGGCTGGATGTGCCCCAGCATTTT.